This T cell receptor (beta chain) stems from a study of blood T cell repertoires in COVID-19. Across the study: Samples came from the United States, Italy and Spain, spanning acute and convalescent COVID-19.

The CDR3 sequence is 12 residues long. V was shortened by 2 bases and J by 9 bases, with 8 bases between the two germline ends. Germline V gene lookup returns CDR1 MDHEN and CDR2 SYDVKM. Original data processing: Estimation of nucleated cell counts was performed using reference gene primer amplification. The protocol was immunoSEQ multiplex PCR, while the TCRdb copy is restricted to in-frame clones and leaves out a portion. From that table come the V and J calls and clone size; the DNA was used to work out D and trimming. This repertoire shows 250,000 to 350,000 clones, 88% found once; its top ten account for around 11%.

The clonotype comes from a woman aged 25 to 39 with COVID-19, enrolled during active disease. Sequenced sample: peripheral blood. This sequence joins TRBV28 and TRBJ1-5; unclear D gene. CDR3 nucleotides: TGTGCCAGCAGTTTAGGAGGTTTGCCCCAGCATTTT. This gives the protein CASSLGGLPQHF. The full variable domain, with the rest looked up from reference TRBV28 and TRBJ1-5, is DVKVTQSSRYLVKRTGEKVFLECVQDMDHENMFWYRQDPGLGLRLIYFSYDVKMKEKGDIPEGYSVSREKKERFSLILESASTNQTSMYLCASSLGGLPQHFGDGTRLSIL.